This T cell receptor beta chain is drawn from a study of T cell responses to AZD1222 COVID-19 vaccine. Broader study findings: Epitopes outside B.1.351 and B.1.1.7 mutated regions reportedly drew nearly half of spike TCRs.

Comment on this clone: Antigen unknown.

Per germline, CDR1 SGHAT and CDR2 FQNNGV. There are 15 residues in the CDR3. Trimming removed 3 bases from V and 2 bases from J; junction bases left unmatched: 7. Assay used: immunoSEQ multiplex PCR; TCRdb lists only in-frame clones, some missing. The sample has 130,000 to 150,000 clones, about 82% seen once. Researchers grouped second doses given at about 4 or about 12 weeks into one pool. The starting material was peripheral blood, obtained 28 days after the second AZD1222 dose. The V call is TRBV11-2, the J call TRBJ2-7; 7 positions match TRBD1. The sequence derives from an adult who received the AZD1222 COVID-19 vaccine. The CDR3 coding sequence is TGTGCCAGCAGCTTCTCCGGGACAGTAACCTACGAGCAGTACTTC. Its protein is CASSFSGTVTYEQYF.